This TCR beta chain derives from a study of shared clonotypes between healthy human individuals. CD45RO negativity and positive selection for CCR7 defined naive CD8 cells, a population that excluded terminally differentiated effector memory CD45RA+ cells. Study outcomes and limitations: Among non-shared clonotypes, generation probabilities were lower than among those shared by all four donors.

Points on this clone: The antigen remains undetermined.

Tens of thousands of T cell genomes, or approximately 190 ng DNA, went into the sorted-subset replicate PCRs. Original processing methods: ImmunoSEQ output lacked quality scores and full-length reads, limiting matched filtering. Clones were read by immunoSEQ multiplex PCR, and TCRdb kept only the in-frame ones, dropping some. Clone size and the V and J calls come from that table; the DNA yielded D and trimming. The sample shows some 2.1 million clones, about 95% of them seen only once. The germline gives CDR1 MDHEN, CDR2 SYDVKM. The CDR3 spans 17 residues. The trim removed 3 bases at V and 5 bases at J, leaving 7 bases unmatched.

This TCR came from a young man in good health. Input material: naive CD8+ T cells sorted from blood. This chain links TRBV28 with TRBJ2-1; 13 bases fit TRBD2. CDR3 DNA: TGTGCCAGCAGTTTCCCTACTAGCGGGGGGGCCGACAATGAGCAGTTCTTC. Translating it yields CASSFPTSGGADNEQFF.